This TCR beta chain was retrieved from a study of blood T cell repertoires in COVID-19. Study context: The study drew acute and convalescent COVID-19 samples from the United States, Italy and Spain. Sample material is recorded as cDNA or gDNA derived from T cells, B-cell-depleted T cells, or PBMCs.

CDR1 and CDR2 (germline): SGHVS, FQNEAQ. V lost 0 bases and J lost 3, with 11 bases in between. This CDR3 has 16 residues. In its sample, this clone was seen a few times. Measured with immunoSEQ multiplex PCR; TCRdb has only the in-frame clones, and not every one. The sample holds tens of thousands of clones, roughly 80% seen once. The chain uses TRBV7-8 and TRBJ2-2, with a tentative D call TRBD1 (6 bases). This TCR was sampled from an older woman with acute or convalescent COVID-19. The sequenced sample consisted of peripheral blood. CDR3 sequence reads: CASSLAWSGDTGELFF. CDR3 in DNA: TGTGCCAGCAGCTTAGCGTGGTCAGGGGACACCGGGGAGCTGTTTTTT.